Listed here is a single T cell receptor gamma chain. Its antigen is undetermined. This sample stems from a study of Vδ1+ human thymocytes. Study-level points and caveats: Thymic TRG and TRD repertoires appeared highly polyclonal.

The CDR3 contains 14 residues. In germline, CDR1 is EGSNGY, CDR2 YDSYNSKV. V was pared by 0 bases and J by 11 bases, with 13 bases of the junction left unmatched. After alphabeta T cell depletion, CD3+ Vdelta1+ Vdelta2- thymocytes were sorted. RNA was extracted from the cells and then reverse transcribed. Multiplex PCR used pooled V-gene forward primers and a constant-region reverse primer to amplify CDR3s. TCRdb applied CATT to the multiplex PCR reads for clone calling. In the table there are tens of thousands of gamma-chain clones, around 20% of which are singletons. The source is a girl under three years old who had congenital heart surgery. The J gene is TRGJ1 or TRGJ2, the V gene TRGV2. The sample taken for sequencing was Vdelta1+ gamma-delta thymocytes from the thymus. Subset defined: FACS-sorted CD3+ TCRalphabeta- TCRVdelta1+ TCRVdelta2- thymocytes. The CDR3 DNA reads TGTGCCACCTGGGACGGGCGGTTTCAACGGGAGAAACTCTTT. Its translation: CATWDGRFQREKLF.